This T cell receptor (beta chain) was identified during a study of blood T cell repertoires in COVID-19. The overall study: The samples span acute and convalescent COVID-19 from the United States, Italy and Spain. Sample material is recorded as cDNA or gDNA derived from T cells, B-cell-depleted T cells, or PBMCs.

Source study methods: The assay estimated nucleated cells by amplifying reference gene primers. The protocol was immunoSEQ multiplex PCR, while the TCRdb copy is restricted to in-frame clones and leaves out a portion. V, J and clone size derive from that table, while D and trimming were established from the DNA sequence. This sample carries under 200,000 clones, around 90% of them seen once, and the ten largest clones take under 30%. CDR3 size: 14 residues. Germline loops: CDR1 KGHDR, CDR2 SFDVKD. V lost 2 bases to trimming and J lost 2 bases, with 9 bases between them. This clonotype was obtained from a man aged 55 to 70 with acute or convalescent COVID-19. This chain joins TRBV24-1 and TRBJ2-7; D is undetermined. The source material was peripheral blood. CDR3 residues: CATSDSHKAYEQYF. Written as DNA, the CDR3 is TGTGCCACCAGTGATTCTCACAAAGCCTACGAGCAGTACTTC.